The clone carrying this TCR beta chain has only a few counts. The antigen remains unidentified. The data originate from a study of cytomegalovirus exposure and HLA in healthy donors. Study-wide points: In the roughly 120 validation repertoires, just under 95% of cluster scores exceeded 0, per a later analysis. The study listed 164 cytomegalovirus-associated TCR beta chains.

Method: immunoSEQ multiplex PCR; TCRdb's copy keeps in-frame clones and lacks some. The sample lists about 280,000 clones, over 75% occurring once. J gave up 6 bases and V 4 bases, and 5 bases lay outside the gene matches. This CDR3 contains 14 residues. Germline CDR1 SEHNR, CDR2 FQNEAQ (reference sequence). The chain joins TRBV7-9 to TRBJ1-2; 10 bases line up with TRBD1. The sample comprised PBMCs. The clonotype originates from a woman between 18 and 29 years old in good health and CMV-seronegative. The chain's CDR3 is CASSSWDRGNGYTF. CDR3 nucleotides: TGTGCCAGCAGCTCGTGGGACAGGGGTAATGGCTACACCTTC. Looking up the rest from reference TRBV7-9 and TRBJ1-2 gives the full variable domain: DTGVSQNPRHKITKRGQNVTFRCDPISEHNRLYWYRQTLGQGPEFLTYFQNEAQLEKSRLLSDRFSAERPKGSFSTLEIQRTEQGDSAMYLCASSSWDRGNGYTFGSGTRLTVV.